The source of this T cell receptor (beta chain) is a study of read filtering for tumor transcriptome and immune sequencing. The library was built from around 400 ng RNA with molecular barcoded adaptors for alpha/delta and beta/gamma chains. Each CDR3 protein is one row after TCRdb ran MiXCR on the reads. The table lists some 140,000 distinct CDR3 sequences, about 13% of them singletons, with just under 8.5% in the top ten. This CDR3 region has 14 residues. J gave up 0 bases and V 10 bases, and 5 bases lay outside the gene matches. Germline CDR1 and CDR2: MNHNY and SVGAGI (reference sequence). The sequencing input was a population of CD138-negative cells sorted from bone marrow. The receptor comes from a donor over 35 with multiple myeloma. The V gene is TRBV6-6, the J gene TRBJ2-2; 7 nucleotides match TRBD1. CDR3 sequence reads: CANRQGANTGELFF. In DNA, the CDR3 is TGTGCCAATCGACAGGGAGCGAACACCGGGGAGCTGTTTTTT.